These 7 T cell receptor beta chains came from one sample sequenced in a study of neoadjuvant anti-PD-1 for oral cavity cancer. Time point defined: after neoadjuvant nivolumab, at surgical resection. Profiled with immunoSEQ multiplex PCR; TCRdb holds only in-frame clones, not every one. This table has some 9,800 clones, 60% to 70% appearing once. Sequencing was performed on PBMCs, taken after nivolumab (anti-PD-1) treatment. The receptors here all came from a person aged 40 to 85 with oral cavity squamous cell carcinoma.

This clone was observed once. The chain joins TRBV7-9 to TRBJ2-7; TRBD1 matches at 10 bases. V gave up 2 bases and J gave up 12 bases; unmatched junction bases: 13. Germline V CDR1 and CDR2: SEHNR, FQNEAQ (reference sequence). The CDR3 consists of 15 residues. CDR3 loop: CASSLLGQGKEFPYF. DNA of the CDR3: TGTGCCAGCAGCTTACTGGGACAGGGGAAAGAGTTTCCGTACTTC. Full variable domain (outside the CDR3, taken from reference TRBV7-9 and TRBJ2-7): DTGVSQNPRHKITKRGQNVTFRCDPISEHNRLYWYRQTLGQGPEFLTYFQNEAQLEKSRLLSDRFSAERPKGSFSTLEIQRTEQGDSAMYLCASSLLGQGKEFPYFGPGTRLTVT.

The gene calls are TRBV5-5 and TRBJ2-3, with 12 bases fitting TRBD2. This CDR3 has 14 residues. The J segment lost 5 bases and the V segment lost 8 bases, leaving 6 bases of the junction unmatched. Per the germline V gene, CDR1 is SGHKS and CDR2 is YYEKEE (reference sequence). CDR3 nucleotides: TGTGCCAGTTCTAGCGGGAGGGCGAAAGATACGCAGTATTTT. This translates into CASSSGRAKDTQYF.

The rearrangement joins TRBV7-9 to TRBJ1-6; TRBD1 is a possible D gene (6 bases). V was trimmed by 1 base and J by 10 bases, leaving 20 bases between them. From germline, CDR1 is SEHNR and CDR2 FQNEAQ (reference sequence). The CDR3 is 17 amino acids. The CDR3 here is CASSLGALGRGKSPLHF. CDR3 nucleotide sequence: TGTGCCAGCAGCTTAGGAGCCTTGGGCAGGGGCAAATCACCCCTCCACTTT.

The chain carries TRBV7-2 and TRBJ1-5; 8 bases align to TRBD1. Germline CDR1 and CDR2: SGHTA and FQGNSA. Unmatched junction bases numbered 10, after V lost 5 bases and J lost 7 bases. The CDR3 is made up of 15 amino acids. The CDR3 loop is CASSLGQGGRQPQHF. CDR3 sequence (DNA): TGTGCCAGCAGCCTAGGACAGGGAGGGAGACAGCCCCAGCATTTT.

The rearrangement links TRBV2 to TRBJ1-4; 7 positions match TRBD1. CDR1 is SNHLY, CDR2 FYNNEI, per germline. Germline trimming cut 6 bases from V and 5 bases from J; bases unmatched to any gene: 9. The CDR3 runs to 15 residues. CDR3 in DNA: TGTGCCAGCAGAAGTGGACAGGAATCAAATGAAAAACTGTTTTTT. It codes for CASRSGQESNEKLFF.

This clone has more than one count but fewer than ten. The J gene is TRBJ2-2, the V gene TRBV7-9; 13 bases agree with TRBD2. The CDR3 runs to 16 residues. Looked up from germline, CDR1 is SEHNR and CDR2 is FQNEAQ (reference sequence). The V gene end was trimmed by 4 bases and the J gene end by 7 bases; junction bases not matched to a gene: 6. CDR3 in DNA: TGTGCCAGCAGCTCTGGGACTAGCGGGGACGTCGGGGAGCTGTTTTTT. It specifies CASSSGTSGDVGELFF.

As concerns this clone: The sample has other DNA sequences that encode this CDR3 too. The J gene is TRBJ2-1, the V gene TRBV6-6; D is ambiguous. V shed 6 bases and J shed 4 bases, with 7 bases lying between them. Germline V lookup: CDR1 MNHNY, CDR2 SVGAGI (reference sequence). The CDR3 extends over 12 amino acids. This chain's CDR3 is CASSRPYNEQFF. CDR3 DNA: TGTGCCAGCAGCCGGCCATACAATGAGCAGTTCTTC.